This TCR beta chain was documented in a study of T cells of healthy individuals. Using its own MiXCR run on the 5' RACE reads, TCRdb lists one record per CDR3 protein. This table holds around 63,000 distinct CDR3 sequences, roughly 16% found once. This clonotype was found a few times. This CDR3 has 15 residues. V gave up 6 bases and J gave up 8 bases; unmatched junction bases: 7. CDR1 LGHNA and CDR2 YNFKEQ come from the germline V gene. This TCR was recovered from a human donor in good health. The chain joins TRBV4-2 to TRBJ2-1, with 13 bases aligning to TRBD2. As DNA, the CDR3 is TGTGCCAGCAGGGCCGGGACTAGCGGGGTTTATGAGCAGTTCTTC. Translation gives CASRAGTSGVYEQFF.